The clone carrying this T cell receptor beta chain showed up many times. This entry comes from a study of T cells in Graves' hyperthyroidism and ophthalmopathy. The germline CDR1 and CDR2 sequences are LGHDT and YNNKEL (reference sequence). The V end was cut by 3 bases, the J end by 5 bases, with 13 bases between. This CDR3 is built from 14 residues. It was RNA transcripts that yielded the amplified TCR beta CDR3 regions. First-round RT-PCR of the TCR CDR3 relied on the HTBI primer set. Each CDR3 protein is one row after TCRdb ran MiXCR on the multiplex PCR reads. This sample yields under 550,000 distinct CDR3 sequences, of which 20% are seen a single time; approximately 48% belongs to the top ten.

V usage is TRBV3-1 and J usage is TRBJ2-5, with D possibly being TRBD2 (6 bases). The TCR originated in a man in his forties with Graves' ophthalmopathy. The sequencing input was blood. This CDR3 reads CASSQGGGEETQYF. The CDR3 DNA reads as TGTGCCAGCAGCCAGGGGGGAGGAGAGGAGACCCAGTACTTC.